The rows below give T cell receptor beta chains drawn from one sample of a study of T cells in narcolepsy. Method: immunoSEQ multiplex PCR; TCRdb's copy keeps in-frame clones and lacks some. Of roughly 20,000 clones listed, roughly four fifths were seen once; the top ten hold approximately 1.6%. Sequencing was performed on memory (CD45RA-) CD4+ T cells from blood. The source is a human donor in good health. Both conserved end residues are part of each CDR3. A D gene is named only where the DNA matches it firmly. The size field is filled for only some rows; it gives once, few, many or a size class.

10	TRBV5-4	NA	NA	TRBJ2-1	TGTGCCAGCAGCTTCCCCCCACAGTTCTTC	CASSFPPQFF
16	TRBV5-1	NA	NA	TRBJ1-2	TGCGCCAGCATCTTTGTACCGGTTCGAAAGACCTATGGCTACACCTTC	CASIFVPVRKTYGYTF
16	TRBV5-1	NA	few	TRBJ2-2	TGCGCCAGCAGCGCGGTTGGGGGGACGAACACCGGGGAGCTGTTTTTT	CASSAVGGTNTGELFF
18	TRBV6-1	NA	NA	TRBJ2-5	TGTGCCAGCAGTGACCCCACGGCCGGGGCGGCCAGTATTGAGACCCAGTACTTC	CASSDPTAGAASIETQYF
14	TRBV27	TRBD1	NA	TRBJ1-2	TGTGCCAGTGCTCCCGCCGGGACAGGGTATGGCTACACCTTC	CASAPAGTGYGYTF
15	TRBV4-3	NA	NA	TRBJ2-3	TGCGCCAGCAGCCAGGATGGGGACAGCACAGATACGCAGTATTTT	CASSQDGDSTDTQYF
13	TRBV6-6	NA	once	TRBJ2-6	TGTGCCAGCACGCCCTCTGGGGCCAACGTCCTGACTTTC	CASTPSGANVLTF
15	TRBV14	TRBD1	NA	TRBJ1-3	TGTGCCAGCAGCCCACGGACAGGGTACGGAAACACCATATATTTT	CASSPRTGYGNTIYF
16	TRBV5-1	TRBD2	NA	TRBJ2-1	TGCGCCAGCAGCTTGGCCACTAGCGGTTACAACAATGAGCAGTTCTTC	CASSLATSGYNNEQFF
13	TRBV9	NA	once	TRBJ2-7	TGTGCCAGCAGCCCCCGGGGGCTTAGCGAGCAGTACTTC	CASSPRGLSEQYF
14	TRBV6-1	NA	NA	TRBJ1-1	TGTGCCAGCAGTGAACAGGGAGGGTACACTGAAGCTTTCTTT	CASSEQGGYTEAFF
15	TRBV5-1	NA	NA	TRBJ2-1	TGCGCCAGCAGCTTGGGGGCTAGCGACCACAATGAGCAGTTCTTC	CASSLGASDHNEQFF
14	TRBV7-2	TRBD1	NA	TRBJ2-7	TGTGCCAGCACCGGGGACAGGCTTTCCTACGAGCAGTACTTC	CASTGDRLSYEQYF
15	TRBV7-7	NA	NA	TRBJ2-3	TGTGCTAGCAGCTTAGCTGGGGACGGTAGGGATACGCAGTATTTT	CASSLAGDGRDTQYF
15	TRBV7-2	NA	few	TRBJ1-1	TGTGCCAGCAGCTCAAGACTGTCGCCGAACACTGAAGCTTTCTTT	CASSSRLSPNTEAFF
16	TRBV28	TRBD2	NA	TRBJ2-1	TGTGCCAGCAGTTTATTACCTAGCGGGGGGCCGGGTGAGCAGTTCTTC	CASSLLPSGGPGEQFF
15	TRBV5-1	TRBD2	NA	TRBJ2-3	TGCGCCAGCAGCTTCCAGCGGGGAAACACAGATACGCAGTATTTT	CASSFQRGNTDTQYF
14	TRBV5-1	NA	NA	TRBJ2-7	TGCGCCAGCAGCCCCGCAGGGAAATACTACGAGCAGTACTTC	CASSPAGKYYEQYF
14	TRBV7-2	TRBD1	NA	TRBJ2-1	TGTGCCAGCAGCTTAGAACAGGGGGTGGGTGAGCAGTTCTTC	CASSLEQGVGEQFF
15	TRBV11-2	NA	NA	TRBJ1-4	TGTGCCAGCAGCTTATCGCGGGGTCCTAATGAAAAACTGTTTTTT	CASSLSRGPNEKLFF
15	TRBV18	TRBD2	NA	TRBJ2-1	TGTGCCAGCTCGGAAAATAGCGGGAGGAGAAATGAGCAGTTCTTC	CASSENSGRRNEQFF
15	TRBV19	TRBD1	NA	TRBJ1-3	TGTGCCAGTACACGACAGGGCGACTCTGGAAACACCATATATTTT	CASTRQGDSGNTIYF
14	TRBV7-3	NA	NA	TRBJ1-2	TGTGCCAGCAACGAAGGGACCGCAACTGAGGGCTACACCTTC	CASNEGTATEGYTF
13	TRBV5-8	TRBD1	NA	TRBJ1-1	TGTGCCAGCAGGAGAACAGGGGTCTCCGGGCAGTACTTT	CASRRTGVSGQYF
17	TRBV4-1	NA	NA	TRBJ1-4	TGCGCCAGCAGCCAAGGGTCTGGGATGAGGAATGCCGAAAAACTGTTTTTT	CASSQGSGMRNAEKLFF
14	TRBV15	NA	once	TRBJ2-1	TGTGCCACCAGCAGAGCGGCCTTGGCCCATGAGCAGTTCTTC	CATSRAALAHEQFF
14	TRBV5-1	NA	NA	TRBJ2-1	TGCGCCAGCAGCTTGGACGCCTTATACAATGAGCAGTTCTTC	CASSLDALYNEQFF
15	TRBV7-8	TRBD2	NA	TRBJ2-5	TGTGCCAGCAGCCTTAGCGGGGGGTCGCAAGAGACCCAGTACTTC	CASSLSGGSQETQYF
12	TRBV29-1	NA	NA	TRBJ2-3	TGCAGCGTTGAAGGGCCCCCCGGGACGCAGTATTTT	CSVEGPPGTQYF
16	TRBV27	NA	NA	TRBJ2-4	TGTGCCAGCAGTTTATGGGGGGGGGCGAGCAAAAACATTCAGTACTTC	CASSLWGGASKNIQYF
16	TRBV4-2	TRBD2	NA	TRBJ2-7	TGTGCCAGCAGCCAAGATATGGGCGGGAGCTCCTACGAGCAGTACTTC	CASSQDMGGSSYEQYF
16	TRBV9	TRBD1	NA	TRBJ2-2	TGTGCCAGCAGCGATTTGAGGACAGGGGTCACCGGGGAGCTGTTTTTT	CASSDLRTGVTGELFF
16	TRBV18	NA	once	TRBJ1-1	TGTGCCAGCTCACCACGGGAGGGCAGGGGCTCCACTGAAGCTTTCTTT	CASSPREGRGSTEAFF
13	TRBV7-2	NA	once	TRBJ1-4	TGTGCCAGCAGCGCCAGGAGGACTGAAAAACTGTTTTTT	CASSARRTEKLFF
14	TRBV2	NA	NA	TRBJ1-1	TGTGCCAGCAGTGGAGCCCGAGGGGACACTGAAGCTTTCTTT	CASSGARGDTEAFF
13	TRBV6-1	NA	NA	TRBJ1-5	TGTGCCAGCAATGGGGGTAGCAATCAGCCCCAGCATTTT	CASNGGSNQPQHF
14	TRBV7-2	TRBD2	NA	TRBJ2-5	TGTGCCAGCAGCTTGGATAGCGGGACGTCGGGCCAGTACTTC	CASSLDSGTSGQYF
17	TRBV5-4	TRBD2	NA	TRBJ2-1	TGTGCCAGCAGCTCGCCCCTTGGGGGACTAGCGGACAATGAGCAGTTCTTC	CASSSPLGGLADNEQFF
14	TRBV6-1	TRBD1	NA	TRBJ2-5	TGTGCCAGCGTAAAGGGGGCAGTGGAAGAGACCCAGTACTTC	CASVKGAVEETQYF
15	TRBV9	TRBD1	NA	TRBJ1-2	TGTGCCAGCAGCGAAACAGGGGTTGGGCTATATGGCTACACCTTC	CASSETGVGLYGYTF
13	TRBV30	TRBD1	NA	TRBJ1-1	TGTGCCTGGAGTACCCAGGGGGCCGCGACCGCTTTCTTT	CAWSTQGAATAFF
14	TRBV15	NA	few	TRBJ2-1	TGTGCCACCAGCAGAGGAGGGGGACGTAATGAGCAGTTCTTC	CATSRGGGRNEQFF
14	TRBV15	NA	NA	TRBJ2-7	TGTGCCACCAGCAGAGGAGGGAGCTCCTACGAGCAGTACTTC	CATSRGGSSYEQYF
15	TRBV9	NA	once	TRBJ1-2	TGTGCCAGCAGCCCCGAGCGGTCAGGGGAGAGCGGCTACACCTTC	CASSPERSGESGYTF
16	TRBV4-1	TRBD2	once	TRBJ2-1	TGCGCCAGCAGCCAGGAACTAGCGGGAACAGCCAATGAGCAGTTCTTC	CASSQELAGTANEQFF
10	TRBV20-1	NA	NA	TRBJ2-5	TGCAGTGCTCCGAGAGAGACCCAGTACTTC	CSAPRETQYF
15	TRBV4-3	TRBD2	once	TRBJ2-1	TGCGCCAGCAGCCAACTAGCGGGAGCTCCAAATGAGCAGTTCTTC	CASSQLAGAPNEQFF
15	TRBV25-1	NA	NA	TRBJ1-1	TGTGCCAGCAGTCCCCAAAGGGCCCGGAACACTGAAGCTTTCTTT	CASSPQRARNTEAFF
16	TRBV4-3	NA	few	TRBJ2-3	TGCGCCAGCAGCCAAGAGTTATCGGGGCCTACAGATACGCAGTATTTT	CASSQELSGPTDTQYF
13	TRBV18	NA	NA	TRBJ1-1	TGTGCCAGCTCCCCAAAGGGAGGAACTGAAGCTTTCTTT	CASSPKGGTEAFF
13	TRBV7-6	TRBD1	NA	TRBJ1-6	TGTGCCAGCAGCTTAGCGGACAGGCCACCCCTCCACTTT	CASSLADRPPLHF
12	TRBV10-3	NA	NA	TRBJ1-6	TGTGCCATCAGTGAGACGGACGGACCGCTCCACTTT	CAISETDGPLHF
14	TRBV2	TRBD2	NA	TRBJ2-3	TGTGCCAGCACGGGACTAGCGGGCACAGATACGCAGTATTTT	CASTGLAGTDTQYF
14	TRBV6-1	NA	NA	TRBJ2-5	TGTGCCAGCAGTGAAGGGAGGGCCAGAGAGACCCAGTACTTC	CASSEGRARETQYF
14	TRBV7-2	NA	NA	TRBJ2-2	TGTGCCAGCCTCGGGCCCGCGAACACCGGGGAGCTGTTTTTT	CASLGPANTGELFF